The 13 T cell receptor beta chains below were found in one sample sequenced in a study of blood T cell repertoires in COVID-19 (dated by TCRdb to about 2020). Libraries were built with the immunoSEQ multiplex PCR assay. TCRdb holds this immuneACCESS table with in-frame rearrangements only. Some clones are missing; in checked studies, unresolved V genes explain under half, and the rest has no known cause. For this sample the table gives roughly 180,000 clones, of which approximately 87% were detected only once. Together, the top ten hold about 4.4% of the sample. Specimen: PBMCs or T cells enriched from blood (not recorded which). These receptors were obtained from a woman between 45 and 65 years old who had recovered from COVID-19.

The chain combines TRBV27 with TRBJ1-2; 11 bases are shared with TRBD1. The J segment lost 13 bases and the V segment lost 6 bases, leaving 10 bases of the junction unmatched. This CDR3 has 13 residues. Germline CDR1 and CDR2: MNHEY and SMNVEV (reference sequence). The CDR3, as DNA: TGTGCCAGCAGAAGGACAGGGGGCTCTGAACCCACCTTC. It codes for CASRRTGGSEPTF.

This clone was detected ten times or more. The chain carries TRBV6-4 and TRBJ2-2; D gene ambiguous. Trimming removed 0 bases from V and 4 bases from J, with 3 bases in between. The CDR3 extends over 13 amino acids. Germline CDR1 MRHNA, CDR2 SNTAGT. The CDR3 DNA follows: TGTGCCAGCAGTGACTCTAGCACCGGGGAGCTGTTTTTT. This codes for CASSDSSTGELFF.

V gene TRBV18 combines with J gene TRBJ1-4; possibly TRBD1 for D (5 bases). This CDR3 is built from 13 residues. Germline CDR1 KGHSH, CDR2 LQKENI. The germline V and J ends were trimmed by 6 bases and 8 bases, with 13 bases remaining between them. CDR3 amino acids: CASSGGGYEKLFF. The CDR3 nucleotides read TGTGCCAGCTCGGGGGGAGGATACGAAAAACTGTTTTTT.

This rearrangement joins TRBV28 to TRBJ2-7, with 7 positions matching TRBD1. This CDR3 contains 15 residues. The V and J ends lost 4 bases and 3 bases, in that order; junction bases with no gene match: 9. Germline CDR1 is MDHEN and CDR2 is SYDVKM. The CDR3 spells CASSSVGQVSYEQYV. CDR3 coding DNA: TGTGCCAGCAGTTCCGTCGGACAGGTGAGCTACGAGCAGTACGTC.

This chain uses TRBV9 with TRBJ1-4; D gene ambiguous. V shed 3 bases and J shed 4 bases, with 13 bases lying between them. This CDR3 is built from 15 residues. Germline CDR1 reads SGDLS; CDR2 reads YYNGEE. CDR3 sequence: CASSGPPTGNEKLFF. The CDR3 DNA follows: TGTGCCAGCAGCGGCCCCCCAACGGGTAATGAAAAACTGTTTTTT. Full variable domain (outside the CDR3, taken from reference TRBV9 and TRBJ1-4): DSGVTQTPKHLITATGQRVTLRCSPRSGDLSVYWYQQSLDQGLQFLIQYYNGEERAKGNILERFSAQQFPDLHSELNLSSLELGDSALYFCASSGPPTGNEKLFFGSGTQLSVL.

The chain uses TRBV7-2 and TRBJ1-6, with D tentatively TRBD1 (5 bases). The CDR3 contains 14 residues. With 6 bases removed from V and 9 bases from J, the gap between germline ends came to 15 bases. Germline CDR1 is SGHTA and CDR2 is FQGNSA. CDR3 DNA sequence: TGTGCCAGCAGGGTGGGAGGGACCGGTTCACCCCTCCACTTT. Translation gives CASRVGGTGSPLHF.

V gene TRBV7-2 combines with J gene TRBJ2-3; 8 bases align to TRBD2. Germline V gene lookup returns CDR1 SGHTA and CDR2 FQGNSA. This CDR3 has 15 amino acids. V gave up 6 bases and J gave up 2 bases; unmatched junction bases: 7. CDR3 nucleotide sequence: TGTGCCAGCAGGCCCCAGGGACTAGACACAGATACGCAGTATTTT. Its protein product is CASRPQGLDTDTQYF.

The DNA for the CDR3 is TGTGCCAGCAGTGAAGGGTCACTCTCTGATACGCAGTATTTT. This translates into CASSEGSLSDTQYF. V and J are TRBV6-1 and TRBJ2-3; D gene uncertain. CDR1 and CDR2 (germline): MNHNS, SASEGT. The CDR3 loop spans 14 amino acids. With 1 base removed from V and 6 bases from J, the gap between germline ends came to 11 bases.

The chain is built from TRBV7-2 and TRBJ1-5, with D possibly being TRBD1 (5 bases). The length of the CDR3 is 16 residues. Germline values: CDR1 SGHTA, CDR2 FQGNSA. The V and J ends lost 3 bases and 4 bases respectively, with 16 bases between them. The CDR3 reads CASSFSGGAINQPQHF. For the CDR3, the DNA is TGTGCCAGCAGCTTTTCCGGAGGGGCCATTAATCAGCCCCAGCATTTT.

Only one count was recorded for this clone. The gene calls are TRBV19 and TRBJ2-5; 7 bases are shared with TRBD2. V lost 3 bases to trimming and J lost 3 bases; unmatched junction nucleotides: 7. The germline gives CDR1 LNHDA, CDR2 SQIVND (reference sequence). The CDR3 consists of 15 residues. The CDR3 DNA reads as TGTGCCAGTAGTATCCAGCGGGATGGGAAAGAGACCCAGTACTTC. It is translated as CASSIQRDGKETQYF.

This clone was recorded a few times. The chain couples TRBV15 to TRBJ1-3; D gene ambiguous. The CDR3 has 15 residues. V was trimmed by 0 bases and J by 0 bases, leaving 6 bases between them. Germline assignment: CDR1 LNHNV and CDR2 YYDKDF (reference sequence). The CDR3 bases are TGTGCCACCAGCAGAGACCTCAGCTCTGGAAACACCATATATTTT. It encodes CATSRDLSSGNTIYF.

In nucleotides, the CDR3 is TGTGCCAGCAGCTTGGTTGGACAGGCGGGCACAGATACGCAGTATTTT. This codes for CASSLVGQAGTDTQYF. The rearrangement links TRBV5-6 to TRBJ2-3, with 7 positions matching TRBD1. Germline CDR1 is SGHDT and CDR2 is YYEEEE. The length of the CDR3 is 16 residues. V shed 0 bases, J shed 1 base, and the junction held 5 bases outside the gene matches.

V gene TRBV5-1 combines with J gene TRBJ1-2; 9 nucleotides agree with TRBD1. Per the germline V gene, CDR1 is SGHRS and CDR2 is YFSETQ. The CDR3 loop spans 15 amino acids. Trimming cost V 5 bases and J 2 bases; bases outside gene matches: 7. CDR3 residues: CASRYLQGANYGYTF. CDR3 in DNA: TGCGCCAGCAGATACTTACAGGGGGCGAACTATGGCTACACCTTC.